A single sample is the source of the 21 T cell receptor beta chains below, sequenced in a study of T cells in Graves' hyperthyroidism and ophthalmopathy. Amplification of TCR beta CDR3 regions used RNA as the template. The HTBI primer set drove a first-round RT-PCR of the TCR CDR3. In TCRdb, the multiplex PCR reads were re-called with MiXCR into one record per CDR3 protein. The sample consists of approximately 560,000 distinct CDR3 sequences, about 45% of them appearing once. Input material: peripheral blood or thyroid tissue (not recorded which). The receptors stem from a young woman with Graves' hyperthyroidism.

V usage is TRBV5-4 and J usage is TRBJ2-7; D is unresolved. Per germline, CDR1 SGHNT and CDR2 YYREEE (reference sequence). V dropped 3 bases and J dropped 3 bases, with 13 bases sitting between them. This CDR3 comprises 14 residues. CDR3 nucleotide sequence: TGTGCCAGCAGCTACTCGGACGACGGCTACGAGCAGTACTTC. Translating it yields CASSYSDDGYEQYF. Based on the CDR3 plus reference TRBV5-4 and TRBJ2-7, the full variable domain is ETGVTQSPTHLIKTRGQQVTLRCSSQSGHNTVSWYQQALGQGPQFIFQYYREEENGRGNFPPRFSGLQFPNYSSELNVNALELDDSALYLCASSYSDDGYEQYFGPGTRLTVT.

The chain combines TRBV24-1 with TRBJ1-2; maybe TRBD1 (6 bases). CDR1 is KGHDR and CDR2 is SFDVKD in the germline V gene. The ends were cut back, 4 bases at V and 4 bases at J, with 15 bases in the middle. The CDR3 consists of 15 residues. The CDR3 DNA sequence: TGTGCCACCAGTGACGGACAGTGGGTCGGCTATGGCTACACCTTC. It specifies CATSDGQWVGYGYTF.

The chain recombines TRBV7-2 with TRBJ2-7, with D possibly being TRBD2 (5 bases). V was shortened by 3 bases and J by 9 bases, with 18 bases between the two germline ends. The CDR3 is made up of 14 amino acids. Looked up from germline, CDR1 is SGHTA and CDR2 is FQGNSA. The CDR3: CASSFSGSADTQYF. CDR3 nucleotide sequence: TGTGCCAGCAGCTTCAGTGGGAGCGCAGATACGCAGTACTTC.

This clonotype was picked up a small number of times. The rearrangement uses TRBV29-1 and TRBJ2-5; unclear D gene. Germline lookup yields CDR1 SQVTM and CDR2 ANQGSEA. Trimming took 2 bases from V and 0 from J, leaving 10 bases between them. This CDR3 comprises 14 residues. Here the CDR3 reads CSVERSQYQETQYF. The DNA of the CDR3 is TGCAGCGTTGAAAGGAGTCAATACCAAGAGACCCAGTACTTC. The variable domain in full, with the rest retrieved from reference TRBV29-1 and TRBJ2-5, is SAVISQKPSRDICQRGTSLTIQCQVDSQVTMMFWYRQQPGQSLTLIATANQGSEATYESGFVIDKFPISRPNLTFSTLTVSNMSPEDSSIYLCSVERSQYQETQYFGPGTRLLVL.

Comment on this clonotype: The junction departs from germline at one end; a sequencing error may be responsible. The chain carries TRBV10-3 and TRBJ2-7, with D unclear. The CDR3 length is 13 residues. Looked up from germline, CDR1 is ENHRY and CDR2 is SYGVKD. In DNA, the CDR3 is TGTGCCAGCAGTTTAATAGGTCGTGGCGAGCAGTACTTC. It is translated as CASSLIGRGEQYF.

J is TRBJ1-2 and V is TRBV12-3 or TRBV12-4; D is unclear. The CDR3 runs 12 residues. V lost 3 bases, J lost 7 bases, and 9 bases lay in between. The CDR3 bases are TGTGCCAGCAGTTTTGGTCAACGTGGCTACACCTTC. Translation gives CASSFGQRGYTF.

V gene TRBV15 combines with J gene TRBJ1-4, with D unclear. V was pared by 0 bases and J by 4 bases, with 9 bases between. CDR1 and CDR2 (germline): LNHNV, YYDKDF (reference sequence). The CDR3 sequence is 15 residues long. This chain's CDR3 is CATSRDRVGNEKLFF. The CDR3 nucleotides read TGTGCCACCAGCAGAGATCGGGTGGGTAATGAAAAACTGTTTTTT.

This chain joins TRBV20-1 and TRBJ1-5; maybe TRBD1 (6 bases). The CDR3 is made up of 13 amino acids. V lost 7 bases, J lost 3 bases, and 13 bases lay in between. The germline gives CDR1 DFQATT, CDR2 SNEGSKA (reference sequence). DNA of the CDR3: TGCAGTGGCCTAACAGGGCACAATCAGCCCCAGCATTTT. This codes for CSGLTGHNQPQHF.

Ten or more counts support this clonotype. The chain uses TRBV2 and TRBJ2-7; D is perhaps TRBD2 (6 bases). The germline CDR1 and CDR2 sequences are SNHLY and FYNNEI. The CDR3 has 15 amino acids. V was clipped by 4 bases and J by 0 bases, with 13 bases between them. The CDR3 nucleotides read TGTGCCAGCAGTGGCCCACTAGCAGCCTCCTACGAGCAGTACTTC. As protein: CASSGPLAASYEQYF. Combining the CDR3 with reference TRBV2 and TRBJ2-7 gives the whole variable domain EPEVTQTPSHQVTQMGQEVILRCVPISNHLYFYWYRQILGQKVEFLVSFYNNEISEKSEIFDDQFSVERPDGSNFTLKIRSTKLEDSAMYFCASSGPLAASYEQYFGPGTRLTVT.

The chain is built from TRBV4-2 and TRBJ2-7; the match to TRBD1 covers 7 bases. Unmatched junction bases numbered 12, after V lost 4 bases and J lost 6 bases. The CDR3 has 15 residues. CDR1 is LGHNA, CDR2 YNFKEQ, per germline. CDR3 residues: CASSLYLDRPLEQYF. In DNA, the CDR3 is TGTGCCAGCAGCCTTTACCTGGACAGGCCCCTCGAGCAGTACTTC.

This clonotype has only a few counts. The chain carries TRBV30 and TRBJ2-5; 7 bases map to TRBD2. Germline loops: CDR1 GTSNPN, CDR2 SVGIG (reference sequence). The CDR3 covers 14 residues. J lost 8 bases, V lost 4 bases, and 13 bases had no gene match. As DNA, the CDR3 is TGTGCCTGGACCCCCCGGCTAGCGGACCCCACCCAGTACTTC. This gives the protein CAWTPRLADPTQYF.

The genes are TRBV27 and TRBJ2-7; TRBD2 might be the D (5 bases). The CDR3 consists of 14 residues. V was clipped by 6 bases and J by 4 bases, with 16 bases between them. Germline CDR1 is MNHEY and CDR2 is SMNVEV (reference sequence). Here the CDR3 reads CASRWESGPYEQYF. DNA of the CDR3: TGTGCCAGCAGATGGGAGTCAGGACCTTACGAGCAGTACTTC.

The V gene is TRBV7-6, the J gene TRBJ1-2, with D hard to call. This CDR3 spans 15 amino acids. The germline CDR1 and CDR2 sequences are SGHVS and FNYEAQ. Trimming cost V 1 base and J 2 bases, with 11 bases left between them. CDR3 sequence reads: CASSLEKVANYGYTF. The CDR3 nucleotides are TGTGCCAGCAGCTTAGAAAAGGTTGCAAACTATGGCTACACCTTC.

In this sample, this clonotype turned up many times. V is TRBV7-9 and J is TRBJ1-1; a weak D match, TRBD1 (5 bases). CDR3 length: 13 residues. Germline V gene lookup returns CDR1 SEHNR and CDR2 FQNEAQ (reference sequence). The ends were cut back, 2 bases at V and 10 bases at J, with 14 bases in the middle. For the CDR3, the DNA is TGTGCCAGCAGCTTACCCGGGGCGTACGGAGCTTTCTTT. Translated: CASSLPGAYGAFF.

This chain links TRBV29-1 with TRBJ1-2, with TRBD1 as a possible D gene (6 bases). Germline V gene lookup returns CDR1 SQVTM and CDR2 ANQGSEA. V lost 6 bases, J lost 2 bases, and 10 bases lay in between. This CDR3 is built from 12 residues. CDR3 sequence reads: CSVRDTNYGYTF. In nucleotides, the CDR3 is TGCAGCGTGCGGGACACCAACTATGGCTACACCTTC.

This chain links TRBV15 with TRBJ2-5; D is possibly TRBD2 (6 bases). This CDR3 contains 12 residues. Germline lookup yields CDR1 LNHNV and CDR2 YYDKDF (reference sequence). V was shortened by 4 bases and J by 5 bases, with 8 bases between the two germline ends. In nucleotides, the CDR3 is TGTGCCACCAGCACCGGAGGGGAGACCCAGTACTTC. Translated: CATSTGGETQYF. The variable domain in full, with the rest retrieved from reference TRBV15 and TRBJ2-5, is DAMVIQNPRYQVTQFGKPVTLSCSQTLNHNVMYWYQQKSSQAPKLLFHYYDKDFNNEADTPDNFQSRRPNTSFCFLDIRSPGLGDTAMYLCATSTGGETQYFGPGTRLLVL.

This chain uses TRBV15 with TRBJ1-2; TRBD1 is a possible D gene (6 bases). The CDR3 has 15 residues. The V gene's germline CDR1 is LNHNV and CDR2 YYDKDF (reference sequence). V lost 3 bases and J 1 base, leaving 12 bases between the germline ends. The CDR3 DNA follows: TGTGCCACCAGCAGTGAGGCAGGGGTTAACTATGGCTACACCTTC. Its translation: CATSSEAGVNYGYTF.

Worth noting for this clonotype: At one of its ends the junction is not consistent with the germline gene, which may arise from a read error. The chain is built from TRBV10-3 and TRBJ2-7; 8 positions match TRBD1. This CDR3 is 14 amino acids long. From germline, CDR1 is ENHRY and CDR2 SYGVKD. As DNA, the CDR3 is TGTGCCATCAGTCGAATACCGGGACAGGTTGAAGGGAGTTTC. Translation gives CAISRIPGQVEGSF.

Concerning this clonotype itself: Because the CDR3 is missing its conserved closing phenylalanine or tryptophan, this is likely a read error. The DNA is left out, because the CDR3 cannot be placed on it with certainty; the CDR3 is given as TCRdb lists it. The chain recombines TRBV2 with TRBJ2-7; TRBD1, as called in the table, went unchecked against the DNA. The CDR3 extends over 8 residues, inclusive of both ends. Germline values: CDR1 SNHLY, CDR2 FYNNEI. The CDR3 sequence: CASRGTFT.

Note on this clonotype: A clone one base away is much larger, so this may be a read error. The V call is TRBV20-1, the J call TRBJ1-5; maybe TRBD1 (5 bases). V was clipped by 5 bases and J by 9 bases, with 17 bases between them. The CDR3 contains 13 residues. The germline CDR1 and CDR2 sequences are DFQATT and SNEGSKA (reference sequence). CDR3 nucleotides: TGCAGTGCTGCAGGCGGGGGAGTGTTGCCCCAGCATTTT. It specifies CSAAGGGVLPQHF.

A note on this clonotype: The junction shows a germline mismatch at one end, possibly a read error. The V call is TRBV10-3, the J call TRBJ2-5; TRBD2 matches 12 bases. The CDR3 contains 15 residues. CDR1 is ENHRY, CDR2 SYGVKD, per germline. CDR3 residues: CASSFWLAGGETQYF. In DNA, the CDR3 is TGTGCCAGCAGTTTCTGGCTAGCGGGAGGGGAGACCCAGTACTTC.